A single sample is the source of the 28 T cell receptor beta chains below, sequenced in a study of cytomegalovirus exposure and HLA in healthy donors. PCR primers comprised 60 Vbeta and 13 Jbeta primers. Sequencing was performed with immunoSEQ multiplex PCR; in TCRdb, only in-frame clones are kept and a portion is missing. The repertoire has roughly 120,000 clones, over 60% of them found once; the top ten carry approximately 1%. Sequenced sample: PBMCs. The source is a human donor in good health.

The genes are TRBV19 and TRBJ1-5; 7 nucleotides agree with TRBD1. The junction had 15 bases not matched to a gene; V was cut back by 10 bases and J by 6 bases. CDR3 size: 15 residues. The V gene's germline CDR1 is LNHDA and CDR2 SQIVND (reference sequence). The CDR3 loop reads CATVSSGTVSQPQHF. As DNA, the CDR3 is TGTGCCACCGTTTCTTCCGGGACAGTCTCTCAGCCCCAGCATTTT.

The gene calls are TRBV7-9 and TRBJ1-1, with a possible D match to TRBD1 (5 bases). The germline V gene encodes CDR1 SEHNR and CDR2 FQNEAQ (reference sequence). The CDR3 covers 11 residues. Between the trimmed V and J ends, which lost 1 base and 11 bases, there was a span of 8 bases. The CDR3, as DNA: TGTGCCAGCAGCTTAGGCAGGGCCGCTTTCTTT. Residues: CASSLGRAAFF.

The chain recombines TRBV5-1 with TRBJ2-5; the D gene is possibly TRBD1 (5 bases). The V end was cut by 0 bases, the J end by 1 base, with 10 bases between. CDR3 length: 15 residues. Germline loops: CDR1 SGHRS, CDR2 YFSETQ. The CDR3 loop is CASSLEARAQETQYF. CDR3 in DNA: TGCGCCAGCAGCTTGGAGGCCAGGGCCCAAGAGACCCAGTACTTC. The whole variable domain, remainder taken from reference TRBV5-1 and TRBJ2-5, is KAGVTQTPRYLIKTRGQQVTLSCSPISGHRSVSWYQQTPGQGLQFLFEYFSETQRNKGNFPGRFSGRQFSNSRSEMNVSTLELGDSALYLCASSLEARAQETQYFGPGTRLLVL.

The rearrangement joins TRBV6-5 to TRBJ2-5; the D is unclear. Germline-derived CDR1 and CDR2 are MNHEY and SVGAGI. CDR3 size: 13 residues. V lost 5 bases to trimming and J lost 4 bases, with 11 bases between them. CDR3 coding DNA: TGTGCCAGCAGTGTACTGAGCCGAGAGACCCAGTACTTC. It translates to CASSVLSRETQYF.

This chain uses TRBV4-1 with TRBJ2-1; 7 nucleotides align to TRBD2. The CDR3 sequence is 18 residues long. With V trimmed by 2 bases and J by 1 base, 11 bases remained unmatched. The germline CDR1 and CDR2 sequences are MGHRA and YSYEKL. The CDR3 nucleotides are TGCGCCAGCAGCCAATTCCTCCGGGGGGAATATTCCTACAATGAGCAGTTCTTC. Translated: CASSQFLRGEYSYNEQFF.

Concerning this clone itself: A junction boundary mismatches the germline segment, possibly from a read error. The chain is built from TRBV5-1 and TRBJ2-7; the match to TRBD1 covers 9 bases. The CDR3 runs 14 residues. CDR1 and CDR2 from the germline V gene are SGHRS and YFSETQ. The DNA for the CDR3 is TGTGCCAGCAGCTGGACAGGGGTTCCCTACGAGCAGTACTTC. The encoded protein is CASSWTGVPYEQYF.

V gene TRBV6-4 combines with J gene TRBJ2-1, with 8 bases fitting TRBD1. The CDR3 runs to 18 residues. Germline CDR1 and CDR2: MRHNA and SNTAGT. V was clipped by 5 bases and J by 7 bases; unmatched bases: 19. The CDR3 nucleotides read TGTGCCAGCAGTCCCCTCCCGGGGACACGGACAGGGTTTAATGAGCAGTTCTTC. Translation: CASSPLPGTRTGFNEQFF.

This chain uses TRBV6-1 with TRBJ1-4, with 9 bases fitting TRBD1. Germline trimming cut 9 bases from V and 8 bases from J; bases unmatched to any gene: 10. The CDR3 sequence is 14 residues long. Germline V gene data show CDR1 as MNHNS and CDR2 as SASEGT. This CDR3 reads CASLPGQGGEKLFF. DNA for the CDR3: TGTGCCAGTCTTCCGGGACAGGGAGGGGAAAAACTGTTTTTT.

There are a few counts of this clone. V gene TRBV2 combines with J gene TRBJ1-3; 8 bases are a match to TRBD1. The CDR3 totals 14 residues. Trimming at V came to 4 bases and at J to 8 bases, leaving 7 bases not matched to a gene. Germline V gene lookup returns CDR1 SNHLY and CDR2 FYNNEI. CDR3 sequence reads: CASSGPGQGYTIYF. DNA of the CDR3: TGTGCCAGCAGTGGCCCCGGACAGGGCTACACCATATATTTT.

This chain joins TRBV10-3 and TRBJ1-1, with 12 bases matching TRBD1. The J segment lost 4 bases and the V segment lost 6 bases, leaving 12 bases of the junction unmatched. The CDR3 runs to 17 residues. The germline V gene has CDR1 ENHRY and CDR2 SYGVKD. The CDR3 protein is CAIRLGTGGSVATEAFF. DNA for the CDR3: TGTGCCATCAGACTAGGGACAGGGGGCAGTGTGGCCACTGAAGCTTTCTTT.

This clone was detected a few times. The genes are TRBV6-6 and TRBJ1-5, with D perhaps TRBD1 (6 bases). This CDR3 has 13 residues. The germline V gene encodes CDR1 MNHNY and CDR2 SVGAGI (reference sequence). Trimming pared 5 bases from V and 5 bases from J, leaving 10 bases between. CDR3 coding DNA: TGTGCCAGCAGTCGACAGGCATATCAGCCCCAGCATTTT. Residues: CASSRQAYQPQHF.

The CDR3 sequence: CASSLLSRSGQPQHF. The CDR3 nucleotides are TGTGCCAGCAGCTTATTATCCAGATCGGGTCAGCCCCAGCATTTT. This chain connects TRBV11-2 to TRBJ1-5, with D uncertain. The ends were cut back, 2 bases at V and 6 bases at J, with 14 bases in the middle. The CDR3 loop spans 15 amino acids. Germline CDR1 is SGHAT and CDR2 is FQNNGV.

CDR3 amino acids: CASSSTGRGAWEQYF. CDR3 DNA: TGTGCCAGCAGTTCAACAGGGAGGGGGGCTTGGGAGCAGTACTTC. The V gene is TRBV27, the J gene TRBJ2-7; possibly TRBD2 for D (7 bases). Germline V CDR1 and CDR2: MNHEY, SMNVEV (reference sequence). The V end lost 4 bases, the J end lost 7 bases, and 20 bases lay between the germline ends. The CDR3 runs 15 residues.

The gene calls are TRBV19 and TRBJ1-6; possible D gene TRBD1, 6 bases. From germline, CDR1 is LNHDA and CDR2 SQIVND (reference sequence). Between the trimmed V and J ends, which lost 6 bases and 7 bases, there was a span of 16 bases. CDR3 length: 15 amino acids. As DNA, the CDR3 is TGTGCCAGTAGGAACACAGGACAGCCCAATTCACCCCTCCACTTT. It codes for CASRNTGQPNSPLHF.

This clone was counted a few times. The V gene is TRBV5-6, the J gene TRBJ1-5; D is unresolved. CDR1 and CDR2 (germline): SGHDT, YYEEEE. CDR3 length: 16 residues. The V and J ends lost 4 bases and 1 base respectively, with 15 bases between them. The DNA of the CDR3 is TGTGCCAGCAGCCATAGGGAGGCCACCAGCAATCAGCCCCAGCATTTT. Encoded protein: CASSHREATSNQPQHF.

For the CDR3, the DNA is TGCAGCGCTAATCCAGGGTCCTACAATGAGCAGTTCTTC. Residues: CSANPGSYNEQFF. The V call is TRBV29-1, the J call TRBJ2-1, with a weak D call TRBD1 (5 bases). In germline, CDR1 is SQVTM, CDR2 ANQGSEA. The CDR3 spans 13 residues. V was trimmed by 7 bases and J by 1 base, leaving 11 bases between them.

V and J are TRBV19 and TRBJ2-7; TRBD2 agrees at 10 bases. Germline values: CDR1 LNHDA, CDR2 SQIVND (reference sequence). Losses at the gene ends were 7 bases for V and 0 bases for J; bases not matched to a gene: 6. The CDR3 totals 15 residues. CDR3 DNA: TGTGCCAGTACTAGCGGGGGCCCGAGCTCCTACGAGCAGTACTTC. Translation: CASTSGGPSSYEQYF.

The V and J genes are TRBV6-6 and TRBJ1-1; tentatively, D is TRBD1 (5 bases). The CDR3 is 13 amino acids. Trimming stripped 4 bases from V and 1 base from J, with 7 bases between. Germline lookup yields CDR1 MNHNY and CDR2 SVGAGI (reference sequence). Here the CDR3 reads CASSLDTNTEAFF. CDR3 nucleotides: TGTGCCAGCAGTTTGGACACGAACACTGAAGCTTTCTTT.

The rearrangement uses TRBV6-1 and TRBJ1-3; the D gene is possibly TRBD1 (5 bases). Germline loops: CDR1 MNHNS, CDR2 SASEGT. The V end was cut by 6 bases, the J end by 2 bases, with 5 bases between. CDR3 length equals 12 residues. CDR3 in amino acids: CASRGPGNTIYF. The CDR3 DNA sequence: TGTGCCAGCAGGGGGCCTGGAAACACCATATATTTT.

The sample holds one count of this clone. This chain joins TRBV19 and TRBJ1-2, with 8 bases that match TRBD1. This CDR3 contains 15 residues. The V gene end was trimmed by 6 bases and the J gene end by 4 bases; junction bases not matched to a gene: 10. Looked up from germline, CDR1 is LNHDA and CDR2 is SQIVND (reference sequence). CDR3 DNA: TGTGCCAGTAGCCCTCAGGACAGGGCACCCTATGGCTACACCTTC. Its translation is CASSPQDRAPYGYTF.

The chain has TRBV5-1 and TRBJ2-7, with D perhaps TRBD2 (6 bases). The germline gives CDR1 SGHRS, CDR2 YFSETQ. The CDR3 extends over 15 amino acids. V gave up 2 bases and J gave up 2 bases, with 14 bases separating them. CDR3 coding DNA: TGCGCCAGCAGCTTCACGGAGGGCCGAGCCTACGAGCAGTACTTC. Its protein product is CASSFTEGRAYEQYF.

The CDR3 nucleotides are TGTGCCAGCAGCCCCTTGTCAGTCTATGGCTACACCTTC. Translated: CASSPLSVYGYTF. This chain joins TRBV11-2 and TRBJ1-2; D unclear. Germline-derived CDR1 and CDR2 are SGHAT and FQNNGV. The V gene lost 5 bases and the J gene lost 4 bases, with 11 bases spanning the gap. CDR3 length equals 13 residues.

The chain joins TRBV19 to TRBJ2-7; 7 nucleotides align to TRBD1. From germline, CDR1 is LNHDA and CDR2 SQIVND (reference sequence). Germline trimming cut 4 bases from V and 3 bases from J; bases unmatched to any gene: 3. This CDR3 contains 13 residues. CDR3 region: CASSKWDSYEQYF. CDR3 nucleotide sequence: TGTGCCAGTAGTAAATGGGACAGCTACGAGCAGTACTTC.

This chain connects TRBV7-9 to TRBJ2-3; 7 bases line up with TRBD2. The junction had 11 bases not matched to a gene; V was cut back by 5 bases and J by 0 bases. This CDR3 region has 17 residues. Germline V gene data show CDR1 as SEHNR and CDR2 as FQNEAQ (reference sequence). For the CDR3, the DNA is TGTGCCAGCAGCCCAGCGTGGGGGGGTCCTAGCACAGATACGCAGTATTTT. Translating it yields CASSPAWGGPSTDTQYF.

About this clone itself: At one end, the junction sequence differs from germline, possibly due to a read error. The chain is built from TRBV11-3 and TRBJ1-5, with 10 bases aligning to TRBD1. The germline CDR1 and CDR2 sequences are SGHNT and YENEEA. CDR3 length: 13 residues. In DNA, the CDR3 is TGTGCCAGCAGCCACACGAAACGGGACAGGGGATTTTTT. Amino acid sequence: CASSHTKRDRGFF.

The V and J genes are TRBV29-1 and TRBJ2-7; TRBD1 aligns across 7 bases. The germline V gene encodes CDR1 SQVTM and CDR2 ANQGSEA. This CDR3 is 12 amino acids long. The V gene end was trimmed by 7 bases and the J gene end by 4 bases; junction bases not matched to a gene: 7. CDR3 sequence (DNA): TGCAGCGCCCGGGACAGAGAATACGAGCAGTACTTC. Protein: CSARDREYEQYF.

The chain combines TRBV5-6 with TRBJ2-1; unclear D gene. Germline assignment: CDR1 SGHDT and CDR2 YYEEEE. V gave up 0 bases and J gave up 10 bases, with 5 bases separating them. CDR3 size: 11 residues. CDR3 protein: CASSLAREQFF. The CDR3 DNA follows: TGTGCCAGCAGCTTGGCGAGGGAGCAGTTCTTC.

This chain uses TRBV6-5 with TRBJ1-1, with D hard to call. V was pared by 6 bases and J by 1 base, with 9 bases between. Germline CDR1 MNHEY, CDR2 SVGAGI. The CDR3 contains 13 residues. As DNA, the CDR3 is TGTGCCAGCAGGGGAGTCAGGAACACTGAAGCTTTCTTT. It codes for CASRGVRNTEAFF.